This entry concerns a single TCR beta chain. Its specificity is unknown. This sample was taken from a study of blood T cells in healthy people across ages. Germline V lookup: CDR1 MNHEY, CDR2 SVGEGT. The CDR3 contains 14 residues. A sample-barcoded 5' primer and a J-beta primer mix were used in a second PCR of roughly 7 to 12 cycles. TCRdb reanalysed the 5' RACE reads using MiXCR and keeps one entry per CDR3 protein. This table holds some 1.5 million distinct CDR3 sequences, 40% to 45% found once. The authors extracted at least 5 micrograms of total RNA per sample. Study-wide results and limits: Donors of long life had a larger count of naive CD4+ cells and greater diversity than aged donors. With age, beta diversity per million T cells declined roughly linearly, significantly by 30 to 50.

The clonotype comes from a woman aged 18-29 years in good health. Material: blood. The chain employs TRBV6-2 or TRBV6-3 and TRBJ2-4; TRBD2 might be the D (5 bases). The last part of the DNA fits TRBJ2-7 better; the J call may be wrong. The CDR3 reads CASSLRGYYAEQYF. The CDR3, as DNA: TGTGCCAGCAGTTTGAGAGGGTACTACGCCGAGCAGTACTTC.